A single sample gave rise to the 20 T cell receptor beta chains below, sequenced in a study of monozygotic twins with inflammatory bowel disease. One entry per CDR3 protein, without DNA, is what TCRdb gives after re-calling the 5' RACE reads. The sample's table shows approximately 160,000 distinct CDR3 sequences. The sequenced sample consisted of blood. Every receptor here comes from a human donor with ulcerative colitis or Crohn's disease, or a healthy co-twin of an affected twin (not recorded which).

The rearrangement joins TRBV9 to TRBJ2-1. Germline V gives CDR1 SGDLS, CDR2 YYNGEE. This CDR3 has 14 amino acids. CDR3 sequence: CASSSHSGSGEQFF.

The chain links TRBV4-3 to TRBJ2-1; TCRdb outputs TRBD1, but without DNA this stays unchecked. The CDR3 covers 17 residues. Germline-derived CDR1 and CDR2 are LGHNA and YSLEER. CDR3 protein: CASSQDPRGGGYNEQFF.

J is TRBJ1-1 and V is TRBV12-3 or TRBV12-4; TCRdb designates TRBD1, a call that cannot be tested without DNA. The CDR3 is made up of 16 amino acids. The CDR3 here is CASSRYGEPKNTEAFF.

CDR3 sequence reads: CAWRRSNEQFF. The V call is TRBV30, the J call TRBJ2-1. The germline gives CDR1 GTSNPN, CDR2 SVGIG (reference sequence). The CDR3 covers 11 residues.

The chain joins TRBV5-1 to TRBJ2-4; TCRdb's D gene call, TRBD1, goes unchecked for lack of DNA. The V gene's germline CDR1 is SGHRS and CDR2 YFSETQ. The CDR3 is made up of 12 amino acids. The CDR3 is CASRGPKNIQYF.

V gene TRBV29-1 combines with J gene TRBJ2-2; TCRdb picks TRBD1, but there is no DNA to check that call. This CDR3 has 16 amino acids. Per germline, CDR1 SQVTM and CDR2 ANQGSEA. CDR3: CSVEGTGGGPVGELFF.

The chain links TRBV6-1 to TRBJ2-2; TCRdb gives TRBD2 as the D gene, but with no DNA this cannot be confirmed. The length of the CDR3 is 15 residues. Per germline, CDR1 MNHNS and CDR2 SASEGT. The CDR3 spells CASSTLAGGNGELFF.

The chain is built from TRBV5-1 and TRBJ2-1; the TRBD2 assignment by TCRdb is unverifiable without DNA. The CDR3 is 17 residues long. The V gene's germline CDR1 is SGHRS and CDR2 YFSETQ. Here the CDR3 reads CASSSSPGGHPYNEQFF.

The chain carries TRBV18 and TRBJ2-4; TCRdb proposes TRBD1, but this gene call is untestable without DNA. The CDR3 runs 18 residues. CDR1 and CDR2 from the germline V gene are KGHSH and LQKENI. The CDR3 here is CASSPAPEFSLAKNIQYF.

The chain has TRBV28 and TRBJ1-2; as DNA is missing, the TRBD1 call by TCRdb cannot be tested. The CDR3 has 14 amino acids. Looked up from germline, CDR1 is MDHEN and CDR2 is SYDVKM. CDR3 region: CASRLVGGVGGYTF.

The chain joins TRBV6-5 to TRBJ1-6. Germline values: CDR1 MNHEY, CDR2 SVGAGI. The CDR3 is made up of 12 amino acids. CDR3 loop: CASSYKNSPLHF.

This chain connects TRBV5-4 to TRBJ2-3. Germline V gives CDR1 SGHNT, CDR2 YYREEE (reference sequence). This CDR3 is 14 amino acids long. The CDR3 spells CASSLDRVPDTQYF.

This CDR3 is CATSDPRAEIKETQYF. This chain connects TRBV24-1 to TRBJ2-5. The CDR3 is made up of 16 amino acids. CDR1 KGHDR and CDR2 SFDVKD come from the germline V gene.

This chain connects TRBV15 to TRBJ2-2. In germline, CDR1 is LNHNV, CDR2 YYDKDF (reference sequence). This CDR3 contains 14 residues. The CDR3: CATSRDPSAGELFF.

The rearrangement links TRBV5-8 to TRBJ2-3; TCRdb designates TRBD1, a call that cannot be tested without DNA. The germline CDR1 and CDR2 sequences are SGHTS and YDEGEE. The length of the CDR3 is 16 residues. This chain's CDR3 is CASSLQGGVSTDTQYF.

The chain's CDR3 is CASSLDLAGAYEQYF. The chain joins TRBV5-1 to TRBJ2-7; TCRdb reports TRBD2, a call that lacks DNA to check it against. Germline V gene lookup returns CDR1 SGHRS and CDR2 YFSETQ. The CDR3 has 15 residues.

This chain uses TRBV5-4 with TRBJ2-2; the TRBD2 assignment by TCRdb is unverifiable without DNA. The CDR3 is 16 amino acids. From germline, CDR1 is SGHNT and CDR2 YYREEE (reference sequence). The CDR3 region is CASSARGPRRSGELFF.

This sequence joins TRBV28 and TRBJ2-7; TCRdb picks TRBD1, but there is no DNA to check that call. The length of the CDR3 is 13 residues. Germline V gives CDR1 MDHEN, CDR2 SYDVKM. The CDR3 spells CASKGVIRYEQYF.

This sequence joins TRBV5-1 and TRBJ2-6. Germline CDR1 is SGHRS and CDR2 is YFSETQ. The CDR3 covers 15 residues. The CDR3 loop is CASSLDVSGANVLTF.

The rearrangement joins TRBV30 to TRBJ1-5; TCRdb reports TRBD1, a call that lacks DNA to check it against. Germline assignment: CDR1 GTSNPN and CDR2 SVGIG (reference sequence). The CDR3 consists of 15 residues. CDR3 region: CAWSLTGTLNQPQHF.